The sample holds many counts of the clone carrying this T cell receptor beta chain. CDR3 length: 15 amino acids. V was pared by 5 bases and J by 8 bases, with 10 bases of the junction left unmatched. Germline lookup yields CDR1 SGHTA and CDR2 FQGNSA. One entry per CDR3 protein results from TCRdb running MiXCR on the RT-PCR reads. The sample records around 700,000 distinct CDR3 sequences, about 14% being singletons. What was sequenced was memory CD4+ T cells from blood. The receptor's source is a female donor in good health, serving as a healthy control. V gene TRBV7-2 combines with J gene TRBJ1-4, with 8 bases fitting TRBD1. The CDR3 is CASSIRTGQGEKLFF. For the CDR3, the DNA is TGTGCCAGCAGCATTCGGACAGGGCAGGGAGAAAAACTGTTTTTT.